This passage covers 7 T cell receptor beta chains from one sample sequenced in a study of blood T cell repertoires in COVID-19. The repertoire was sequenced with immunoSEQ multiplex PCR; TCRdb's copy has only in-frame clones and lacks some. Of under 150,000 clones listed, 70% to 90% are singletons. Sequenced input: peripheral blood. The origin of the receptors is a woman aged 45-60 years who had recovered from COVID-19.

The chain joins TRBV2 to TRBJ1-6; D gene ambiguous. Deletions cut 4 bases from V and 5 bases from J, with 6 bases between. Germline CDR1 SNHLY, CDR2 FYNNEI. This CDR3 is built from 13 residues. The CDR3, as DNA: TGTGCCAGCAGTGTAGAGAATAATTCACCCCTCCACTTT. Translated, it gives CASSVENNSPLHF.

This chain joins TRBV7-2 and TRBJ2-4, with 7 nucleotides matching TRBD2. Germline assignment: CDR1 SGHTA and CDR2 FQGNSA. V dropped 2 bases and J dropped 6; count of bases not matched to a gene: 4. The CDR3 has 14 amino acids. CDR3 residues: CASSLTGGRNIQYF. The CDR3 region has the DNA TGTGCCAGCAGCTTAACCGGGGGGAGAAACATTCAGTACTTC.

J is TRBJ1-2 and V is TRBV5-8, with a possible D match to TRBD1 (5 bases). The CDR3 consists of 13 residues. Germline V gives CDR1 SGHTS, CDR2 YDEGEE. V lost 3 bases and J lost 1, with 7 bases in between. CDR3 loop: CASSSDSNYGYTF. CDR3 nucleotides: TGTGCCAGCAGCTCTGACAGTAACTATGGCTACACCTTC.

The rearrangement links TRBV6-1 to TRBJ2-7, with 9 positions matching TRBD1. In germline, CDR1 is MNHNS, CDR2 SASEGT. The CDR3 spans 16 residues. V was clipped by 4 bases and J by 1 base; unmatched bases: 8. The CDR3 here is CASSGPGQGVSYEQYF. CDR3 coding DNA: TGTGCCAGCAGTGGACCGGGACAGGGAGTTTCCTACGAGCAGTACTTC.

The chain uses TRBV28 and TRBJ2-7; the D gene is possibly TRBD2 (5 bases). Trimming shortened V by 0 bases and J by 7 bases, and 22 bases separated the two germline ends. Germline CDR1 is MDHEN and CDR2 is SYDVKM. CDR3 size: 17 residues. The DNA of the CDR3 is TGTGCCAGCAGTTTATGCGGCCTATACCTCGGGGAGTGTGAGCAGTACTTC. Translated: CASSLCGLYLGECEQYF.

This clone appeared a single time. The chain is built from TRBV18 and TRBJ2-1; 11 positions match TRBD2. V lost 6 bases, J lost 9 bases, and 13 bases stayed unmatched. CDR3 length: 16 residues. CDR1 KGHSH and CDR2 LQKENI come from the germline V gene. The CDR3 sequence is CASSLTVSGGGIEQFF. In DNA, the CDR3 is TGTGCCAGCTCGCTAACTGTTAGCGGGGGGGGAATTGAGCAGTTCTTC.

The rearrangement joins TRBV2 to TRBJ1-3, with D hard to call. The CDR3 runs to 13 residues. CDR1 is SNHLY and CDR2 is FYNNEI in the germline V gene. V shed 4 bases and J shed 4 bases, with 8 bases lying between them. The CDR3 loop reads CASSVAEGNTIYF. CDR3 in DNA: TGTGCCAGCAGTGTGGCAGAAGGAAACACCATATATTTT.